Given below is one TCR beta chain in context. This receptor's antigen is unknown. No much larger clone exists at a distance of one base, and base qualities are not known. In the germline V gene, CDR1 corresponds to SNHLY and CDR2 to FYNNEI. From its cysteine to its phenylalanine, the CDR3 spans 21 amino acids. CDR3 DNA is the only sequence kept; it has 63 bases, read in frame from the first base. Trimming removed 0 bases from V and 4 bases from J, leaving 27 bases between the germline ends. This entry belongs to a study of T cell changes during pregnancy in multiple sclerosis (dated by TCRdb to about 2019). At the level of the whole study: The study examined how the T cell repertoire changed over the course of pregnancy in women with multiple sclerosis.

Libraries were prepared through the immunoSEQ multiplex PCR assay. Drawn from immuneACCESS, this table holds only the in-frame rearrangements with V and J called that TCRdb kept. Clones are partly lost; checked studies trace under half to an unresolved V gene and leave the rest unexplained. The sample table shows about 69,000 clones, and 88% are seen once. Of the sample, approximately 3.4% is held by the ten largest clones. The chain uses TRBV2 and TRBJ1-4; the D gene is perhaps TRBD1, on 6 matching bases. The sequence was obtained from a female donor with multiple sclerosis, enrolled in a pregnancy study. The sample was peripheral blood, taken before pregnancy. CDR3 loop: CASSEALPQGLIFGLNEKLFF. The DNA reads TGTGCCAGCAGTGAAGCTCTACCCCAGGGGCTAATATTCGGACTTAATGAAAAACTGTTTTTT.